This TCR beta chain originates from a study of identical twins. Study-wide points: The study drew conclusions from cross-sectional statistical analysis, not from following the same donors. Part of the zero-insertion signal could reflect confounding by invariant MAIT and iNKT cells. The study found weaker excess twin sharing in beta out-of-frame sequences.

TCRdb processed the 5' RACE reads anew with MiXCR; each CDR3 protein has one entry. The sample records a few hundred thousand distinct CDR3 sequences, roughly 13% being singletons. Concerning this clonotype itself: Its cognate antigen is unknown.

Among all donors, each was a healthy Caucasian. The same specimen was also included in a second study, on yellow fever vaccine responses in identical twins.

Sequenced input: memory (CD45RO+) T cells sorted from blood. The sequence was collected from a woman between 18 and 29 years old in good health.

CDR3 in amino acids: CASIIDRPNSGANVLTF. Here the CDR3 DNA reads TGTGCCAGCATAATCGACAGGCCTAACTCTGGGGCCAACGTCCTGACTTTC. The rearrangement links TRBV7-9 to TRBJ2-6, with D maybe TRBD1 (6 bases). V lost 7 bases and J lost 0, with 16 bases in between. Germline values: CDR1 SEHNR, CDR2 FQNEAQ (reference sequence). The CDR3 consists of 17 residues. Together with reference TRBV7-9 and TRBJ2-6, the CDR3 gives the full variable domain: DTGVSQNPRHKITKRGQNVTFRCDPISEHNRLYWYRQTLGQGPEFLTYFQNEAQLEKSRLLSDRFSAERPKGSFSTLEIQRTEQGDSAMYLCASIIDRPNSGANVLTFGAGSRLTVL.